A single sample gave rise to the 7 T cell receptor beta chains below, sequenced in a study of stem cell transplantation in POMP-related autoinflammatory disease. Study-level findings and limits: Unique TRB V-J gene pairings were limited in number in patients with PRAID. Across all analyzed T-cell subsets, patients with PRAID tended toward reduced diversity and increased clonality.

Method: immunoSEQ multiplex PCR; TCRdb's copy keeps in-frame clones and lacks some. The table records about 8,900 clones, about 89% of them present only once. Their recognized antigens are unknown. The sequencing here drew on CD8+ T cells from PBMCs, taken before stem cell transplantation. The source of these receptors is a human donor with POMP-related autoinflammation and immune dysregulation (PRAID).

The J gene is TRBJ1-2, the V gene TRBV29-1; TRBD1 might be the D (5 bases). This CDR3 has 14 residues. V lost 0 bases, J lost 6 bases, and 14 bases lay in between. Germline lookup yields CDR1 SQVTM and CDR2 ANQGSEA. CDR3 bases: TGCAGCGTTGAAGATCTGGGGGGTAAGAATGGCTACACCTTC. It encodes CSVEDLGGKNGYTF.

The rearrangement joins TRBV4-1 to TRBJ2-1; 10 nucleotides line up with TRBD2. Germline loops: CDR1 MGHRA, CDR2 YSYEKL. The V segment lost 6 bases and the J segment 0 bases; nucleotides outside the gene matches: 5. This CDR3 spans 16 amino acids. The CDR3 region is CASRASGRGSYNEQFF. The CDR3 bases are TGCGCCAGCAGAGCTAGCGGGAGAGGCTCCTACAATGAGCAGTTCTTC.

The chain joins TRBV18 to TRBJ2-2; 7 bases fit TRBD1. Germline trimming cut 3 bases from V and 3 bases from J; bases unmatched to any gene: 16. The CDR3 runs 19 residues. Germline CDR1 KGHSH, CDR2 LQKENI. In nucleotides, the CDR3 is TGTGCCAGCTCACCGACCCGCGGTCCGGGACAGAGATACACCGGGGAGCTGTTTTTT. It specifies CASSPTRGPGQRYTGELFF. The full variable domain, its missing parts supplied by reference TRBV18 and TRBJ2-2, is NAGVMQNPRHLVRRRGQEARLRCSPMKGHSHVYWYRQLPEEGLKFMVYLQKENIIDESGMPKERFSAEFPKEGPSILRIQQVVRGDSAAYFCASSPTRGPGQRYTGELFFGEGSRLTVL.

This clone was seen a handful of times. The rearrangement joins TRBV7-9 to TRBJ1-1, with D hard to call. There are 15 residues in the CDR3. The germline gives CDR1 SEHNR, CDR2 FQNEAQ (reference sequence). Trimming took 5 bases from V and 0 from J, leaving 13 bases between them. The CDR3 coding sequence is TGTGCCAGCAGCCCCCCGGGCGGACTGAACACTGAAGCTTTCTTT. Translated, it gives CASSPPGGLNTEAFF.

The J gene is TRBJ2-3, the V gene TRBV13, with D maybe TRBD1 (5 bases). This CDR3 comprises 13 residues. Germline CDR1 and CDR2: PRHDT and FYEKMQ (reference sequence). Trimming stripped 4 bases from V and 3 bases from J, with 8 bases between. This chain's CDR3 is CASSYAGTDTQYF. Written as DNA, the CDR3 is TGTGCCAGCAGCTACGCAGGGACAGATACGCAGTATTTT.

V gene TRBV28 combines with J gene TRBJ2-1, with D tentatively TRBD1 (5 bases). The CDR3 totals 13 residues. Trimming removed 5 bases at V and 5 bases at J, with 10 bases between. CDR1 is MDHEN, CDR2 SYDVKM, per germline. In nucleotides, the CDR3 is TGTGCCAGCAGTCCAGACAGAGACAATGAGCAGTTCTTC. The encoded protein is CASSPDRDNEQFF. Full variable domain (remainder filled in from reference TRBV28 and TRBJ2-1): DVKVTQSSRYLVKRTGEKVFLECVQDMDHENMFWYRQDPGLGLRLIYFSYDVKMKEKGDIPEGYSVSREKKERFSLILESASTNQTSMYLCASSPDRDNEQFFGPGTRLTVL.

The chain recombines TRBV4-1 with TRBJ1-2; 7 bases line up with TRBD1. V gave up 1 base and J gave up 2 bases; unmatched junction bases: 4. Germline CDR1 is MGHRA and CDR2 is YSYEKL. CDR3 length equals 15 residues. Here the CDR3 DNA reads TGCGCCAGCAGCCAAGTAGCAGGGGGGAACTATGGCTACACCTTC. It codes for CASSQVAGGNYGYTF.